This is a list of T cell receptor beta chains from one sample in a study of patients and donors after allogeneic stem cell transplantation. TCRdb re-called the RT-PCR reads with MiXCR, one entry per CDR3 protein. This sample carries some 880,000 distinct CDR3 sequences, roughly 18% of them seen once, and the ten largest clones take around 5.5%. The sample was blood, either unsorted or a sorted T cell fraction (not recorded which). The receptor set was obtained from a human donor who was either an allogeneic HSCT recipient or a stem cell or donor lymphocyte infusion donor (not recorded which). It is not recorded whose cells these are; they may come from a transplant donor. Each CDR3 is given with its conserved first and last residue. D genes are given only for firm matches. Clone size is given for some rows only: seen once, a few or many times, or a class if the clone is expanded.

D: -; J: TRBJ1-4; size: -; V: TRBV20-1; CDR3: CSARVPGANEKLFF; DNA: TGCAGTGCTAGAGTTCCAGGGGCTAATGAAAAACTGTTTTTT
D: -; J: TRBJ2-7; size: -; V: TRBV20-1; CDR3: CSARGTNSYEQYF; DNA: TGCAGTGCCAGGGGGACTAACTCCTACGAGCAGTACTTC
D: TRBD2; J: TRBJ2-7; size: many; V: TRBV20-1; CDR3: CSARSGTSGSYEQYF; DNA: TGCAGTGCTAGGTCCGGGACTAGCGGGAGTTATGAGCAGTACTTC
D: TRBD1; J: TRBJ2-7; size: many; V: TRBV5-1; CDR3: CASSWDRVDEQYF; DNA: TGCGCCAGCAGCTGGGACAGGGTCGACGAGCAGTACTTC
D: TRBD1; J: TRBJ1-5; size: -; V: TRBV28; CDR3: CASSLIGTVYSNQPQHF; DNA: TGTGCCAGCAGTTTAATAGGGACAGTCTATAGCAATCAGCCCCAGCATTTT
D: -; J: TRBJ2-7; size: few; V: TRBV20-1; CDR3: CSARDRHGSSYEQYF; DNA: TGCAGTGCTAGAGATAGGCACGGGAGCTCCTACGAGCAGTACTTC
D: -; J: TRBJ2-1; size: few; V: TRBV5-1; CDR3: CASSLGGKTSYNEQFF; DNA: TGCGCCAGCAGCTTGGGCGGGAAGACGTCCTACAATGAGCAGTTCTTC
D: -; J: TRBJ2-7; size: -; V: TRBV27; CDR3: CASSFSGLAIYEQYF; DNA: TGTGCCAGCAGTTTTTCTGGACTGGCCATCTACGAGCAGTACTTC
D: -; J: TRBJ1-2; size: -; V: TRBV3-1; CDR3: CASSPSGAGPGYTF; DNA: TGTGCCAGCAGCCCCTCCGGGGCAGGCCCCGGCTACACCTTC
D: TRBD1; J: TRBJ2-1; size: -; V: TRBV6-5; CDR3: CASSSMTGSPYNEQFF; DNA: TGTGCCAGCAGTTCCATGACAGGGAGCCCCTACAATGAGCAGTTCTTC
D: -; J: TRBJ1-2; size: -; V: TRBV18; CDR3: CASSPLKEQNYGYTF; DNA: TGTGCCAGCTCACCGCTGAAGGAGCAAAACTATGGCTACACCTTC
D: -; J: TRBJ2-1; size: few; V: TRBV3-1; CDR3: CASSRREGREQFF; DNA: TGTGCCAGCAGCCGGAGGGAAGGACGTGAGCAGTTCTTC
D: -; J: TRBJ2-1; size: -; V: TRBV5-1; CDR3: CASGGGRYYNEQFF; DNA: TGCGCCAGCGGGGGCGGGAGATATTACAATGAGCAGTTCTTC
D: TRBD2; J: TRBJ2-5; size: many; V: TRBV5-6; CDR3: CASSLLAGGIGGQETQYF; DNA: TGTGCCAGCAGCTTACTAGCGGGAGGGATCGGGGGTCAAGAGACCCAGTACTTC
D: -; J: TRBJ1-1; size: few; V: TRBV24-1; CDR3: CATSDSPTDEGTNTEAFF; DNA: TGTGCCACCAGTGATTCCCCCACCGATGAGGGAACGAACACTGAAGCTTTCTTT
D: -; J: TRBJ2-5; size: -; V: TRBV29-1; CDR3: CSVDVPAQETQYF; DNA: TGCAGCGTTGACGTTCCCGCCCAAGAGACCCAGTACTTC
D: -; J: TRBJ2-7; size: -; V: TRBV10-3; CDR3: CAISDLDYEQYF; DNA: TGTGCCATCAGTGACTTAGACTACGAGCAGTACTTC
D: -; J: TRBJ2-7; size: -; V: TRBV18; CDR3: CASSPSTGSYEQYF; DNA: TGTGCCAGCTCACCAAGTACAGGATCCTACGAGCAGTACTTC
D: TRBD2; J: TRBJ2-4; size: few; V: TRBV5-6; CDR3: CASSRGEWDIQYF; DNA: TGTGCCAGCAGCCGGGGGGAGTGGGACATTCAGTACTTC
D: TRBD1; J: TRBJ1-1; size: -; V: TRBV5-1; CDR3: CASSSSGTGTAGAFF; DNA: TGCGCCAGCAGCTCCTCCGGGACAGGCACCGCAGGAGCTTTCTTT
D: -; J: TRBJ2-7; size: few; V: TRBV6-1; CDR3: CASRNRASHYEQYF; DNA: TGTGCCAGCAGGAACAGGGCCTCCCACTACGAGCAGTACTTC
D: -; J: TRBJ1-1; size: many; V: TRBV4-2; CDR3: CASSHLGGTEAFF; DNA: TGTGCCAGCAGCCACCTAGGGGGCACTGAAGCTTTCTTT
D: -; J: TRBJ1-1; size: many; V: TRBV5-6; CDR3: CASSFEGHTEAFF; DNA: TGTGCCAGCAGCTTTGAGGGTCACACTGAAGCTTTCTTT
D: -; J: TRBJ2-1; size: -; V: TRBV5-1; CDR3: CASSLLLGVPDEQFF; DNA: TGCGCCAGCAGCTTGCTATTGGGTGTCCCCGATGAGCAGTTCTTC
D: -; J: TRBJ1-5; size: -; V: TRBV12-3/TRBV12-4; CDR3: CASSWGDGDQPQHF; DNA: TGTGCCAGCAGTTGGGGGGACGGTGATCAGCCCCAGCATTTT
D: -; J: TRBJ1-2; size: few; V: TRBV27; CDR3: CASSFSPGLSYGYTF; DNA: TGTGCCAGCAGTTTCTCACCGGGACTAAGCTATGGCTACACCTTC
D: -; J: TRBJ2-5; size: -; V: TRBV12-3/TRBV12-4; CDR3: CASSLRLGGTQYF; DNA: TGTGCCAGCAGTTTACGGCTAGGAGGGACCCAGTACTTT
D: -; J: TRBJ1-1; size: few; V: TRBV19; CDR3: CASSIGGVNTEAFF; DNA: TGTGCCAGTAGTATAGGTGGGGTGAACACTGAAGCTTTCTTT
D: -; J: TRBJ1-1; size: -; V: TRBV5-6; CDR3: CASSLVEGEAFF; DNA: TGTGCCAGCAGCTTAGTCGAGGGCGAAGCTTTCTTT
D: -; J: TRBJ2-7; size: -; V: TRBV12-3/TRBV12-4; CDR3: CASSLDQGAYYEQYF; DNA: TGTGCCAGCAGTTTAGATCAGGGCGCCTACTACGAGCAGTACTTC
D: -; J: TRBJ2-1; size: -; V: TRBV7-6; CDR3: CASSVGLRENEQFF; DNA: TGTGCCAGCAGCGTAGGTCTCCGGGAGAATGAGCAGTTCTTC
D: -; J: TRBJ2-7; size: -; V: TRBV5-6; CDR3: CASSPPQGLGLYEQYF; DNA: TGTGCCAGCAGCCCTCCACAGGGATTGGGTCTCTACGAGCAGTACTTC
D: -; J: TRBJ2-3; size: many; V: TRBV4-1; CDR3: CASSQVLTDTQYF; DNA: TGCGCCAGCAGCCAAGTTCTAACAGATACGCAGTATTTT
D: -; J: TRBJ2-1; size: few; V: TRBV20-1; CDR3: CSARVGFRRSWNEQFF; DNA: TGCAGTGCTAGAGTGGGATTTAGACGGTCGTGGAATGAGCAGTTCTTC
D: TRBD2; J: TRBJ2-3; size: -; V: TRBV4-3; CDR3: CASSQDWLAGGPGPTDTQYF; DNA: TGCGCCAGCAGCCAAGATTGGCTAGCGGGGGGGCCTGGGCCAACAGATACGCAGTATTTT
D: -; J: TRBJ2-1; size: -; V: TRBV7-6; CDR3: CASSAVLGEQFF; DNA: TGTGCCAGCAGCGCTGTATTGGGTGAGCAGTTCTTC
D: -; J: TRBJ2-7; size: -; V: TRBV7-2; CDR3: CASSTGPAPTYEQYF; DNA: TGTGCCAGCAGCACGGGGCCTGCACCAACCTACGAGCAGTACTTC
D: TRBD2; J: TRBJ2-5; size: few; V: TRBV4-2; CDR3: CASSQAGLAGGHQETQYF; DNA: TGTGCCAGCAGCCAAGCTGGCCTAGCGGGGGGACACCAAGAGACCCAGTACTTC
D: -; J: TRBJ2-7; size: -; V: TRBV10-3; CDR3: CAISDPTVPTEQYF; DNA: TGTGCCATCAGTGACCCGACAGTACCCACGGAGCAGTACTTC
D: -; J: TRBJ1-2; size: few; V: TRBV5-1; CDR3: CASSPRETYYGYTF; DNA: TGCGCCAGCAGCCCCAGGGAGACCTACTATGGCTACACCTTC
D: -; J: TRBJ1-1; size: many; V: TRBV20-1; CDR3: CSARDGRGTEAFF; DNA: TGCAGTGCTAGAGATGGTAGAGGCACTGAAGCTTTCTTT
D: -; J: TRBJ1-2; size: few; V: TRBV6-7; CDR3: CASSYSMPGDYGYTF; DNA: TGTGCCAGCAGTTACTCGATGCCCGGGGACTATGGCTACACCTTC
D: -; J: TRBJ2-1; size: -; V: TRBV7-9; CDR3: CASSWPYNEQFF; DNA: TGTGCCAGCAGTTGGCCGTACAATGAGCAGTTCTTC
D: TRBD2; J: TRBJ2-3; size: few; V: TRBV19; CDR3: CASSLPGLAAQNTQYF; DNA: TGTGCCAGTAGCTTACCCGGACTAGCGGCTCAAAATACGCAGTATTTT
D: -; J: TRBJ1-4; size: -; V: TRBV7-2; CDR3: CASSLRRGTNEKLFF; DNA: TGTGCCAGCAGCCTCCGACGGGGAACTAATGAAAAACTGTTTTTT
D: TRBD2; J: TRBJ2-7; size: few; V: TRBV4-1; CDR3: CASSQEAGYEQYF; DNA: TGCGCCAGCAGCCAAGAAGCGGGGTACGAGCAGTACTTC
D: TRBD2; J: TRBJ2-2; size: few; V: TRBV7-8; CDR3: CASSIYLAGGNTGELFF; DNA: TGTGCCAGCAGCATTTACCTAGCGGGGGGTAACACCGGGGAGCTGTTTTTT
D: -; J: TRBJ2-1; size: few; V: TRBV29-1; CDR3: CSVAQGRGEQFF; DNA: TGCAGCGTTGCACAGGGTAGGGGGGAGCAGTTCTTC
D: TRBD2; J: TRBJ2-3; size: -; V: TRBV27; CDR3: CASRATGLVTDTQYF; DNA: TGTGCCAGCAGGGCAACGGGACTAGTCACAGATACGCAGTATTTT
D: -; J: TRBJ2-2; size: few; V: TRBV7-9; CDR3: CASSFIPSWSGELFF; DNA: TGTGCCAGCAGCTTCATTCCGTCATGGAGCGGGGAGCTGTTTTTT
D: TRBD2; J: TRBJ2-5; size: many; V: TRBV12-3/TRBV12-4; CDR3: CASSPIAGGQETQYF; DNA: TGTGCCAGCAGCCCCATAGCGGGGGGTCAAGAGACCCAGTACTTC
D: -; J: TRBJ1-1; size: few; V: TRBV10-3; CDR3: CAISDTRGRNTEAFF; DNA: TGTGCCATCAGTGATACGAGAGGGAGGAACACTGAAGCTTTCTTT
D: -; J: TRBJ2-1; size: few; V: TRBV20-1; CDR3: CSAGLGYSYNEQFF; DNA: TGCAGTGCAGGCCTGGGCTACTCCTACAATGAGCAGTTCTTC
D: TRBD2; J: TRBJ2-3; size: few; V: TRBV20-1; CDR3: CSARAPSGRTDTQYF; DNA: TGCAGTGCTAGAGCCCCTAGCGGCCGCACAGATACGCAGTATTTT
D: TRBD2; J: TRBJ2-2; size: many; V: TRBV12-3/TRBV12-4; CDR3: CASSSPGLGSGELFF; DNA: TGTGCCAGCAGTTCCCCGGGACTAGGTTCCGGGGAGCTGTTTTTT